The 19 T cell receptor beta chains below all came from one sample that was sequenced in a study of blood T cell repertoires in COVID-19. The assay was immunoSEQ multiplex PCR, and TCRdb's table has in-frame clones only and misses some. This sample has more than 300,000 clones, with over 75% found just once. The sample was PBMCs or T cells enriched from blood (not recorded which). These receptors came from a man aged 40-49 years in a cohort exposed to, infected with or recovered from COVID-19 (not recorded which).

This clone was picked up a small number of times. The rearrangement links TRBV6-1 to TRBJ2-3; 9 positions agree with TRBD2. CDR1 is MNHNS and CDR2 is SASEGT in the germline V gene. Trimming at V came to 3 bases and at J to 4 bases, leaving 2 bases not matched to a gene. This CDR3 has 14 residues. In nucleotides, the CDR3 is TGTGCCAGCAGTGAGATAGCGGGAGCAGATACGCAGTATTTT. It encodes CASSEIAGADTQYF.

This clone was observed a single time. CDR3 protein: CASSYLAGRSYNEQFF. The CDR3 nucleotides read TGTGCCAGCAGTTACCTAGCGGGGCGCTCCTACAATGAGCAGTTCTTC. The chain uses TRBV6-5 and TRBJ2-1; 9 nucleotides match TRBD2. J was trimmed by 0 bases and V by 2 bases; bases with no gene match: 2. CDR3 length: 16 amino acids. Germline lookup yields CDR1 MNHEY and CDR2 SVGAGI.

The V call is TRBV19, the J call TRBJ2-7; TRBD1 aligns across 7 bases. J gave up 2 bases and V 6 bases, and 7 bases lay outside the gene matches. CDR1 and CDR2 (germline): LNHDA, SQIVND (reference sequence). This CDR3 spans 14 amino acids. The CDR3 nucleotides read TGTGCCAGTAGCATTGCAGGGGGAGCCTACGAGCAGTACTTC. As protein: CASSIAGGAYEQYF.

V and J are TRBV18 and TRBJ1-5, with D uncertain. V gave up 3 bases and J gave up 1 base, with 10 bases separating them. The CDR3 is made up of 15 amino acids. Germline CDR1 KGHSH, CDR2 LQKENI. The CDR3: CASSPPPGSNQPQHF. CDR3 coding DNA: TGTGCCAGCTCACCTCCCCCGGGAAGCAATCAGCCCCAGCATTTT.

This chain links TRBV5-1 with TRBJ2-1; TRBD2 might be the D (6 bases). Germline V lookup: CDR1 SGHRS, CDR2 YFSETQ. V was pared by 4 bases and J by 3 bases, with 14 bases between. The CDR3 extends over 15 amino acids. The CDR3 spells CASSQRELLYNEQFF. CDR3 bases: TGCGCCAGCAGCCAACGGGAGCTTCTCTACAATGAGCAGTTCTTC.

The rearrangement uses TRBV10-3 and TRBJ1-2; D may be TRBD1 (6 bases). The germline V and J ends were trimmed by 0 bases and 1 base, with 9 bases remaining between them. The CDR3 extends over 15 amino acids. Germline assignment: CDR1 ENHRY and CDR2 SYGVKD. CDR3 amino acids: CAISESQGSNYGYTF. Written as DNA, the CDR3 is TGTGCCATCAGTGAGTCACAGGGTAGTAACTATGGCTACACCTTC.

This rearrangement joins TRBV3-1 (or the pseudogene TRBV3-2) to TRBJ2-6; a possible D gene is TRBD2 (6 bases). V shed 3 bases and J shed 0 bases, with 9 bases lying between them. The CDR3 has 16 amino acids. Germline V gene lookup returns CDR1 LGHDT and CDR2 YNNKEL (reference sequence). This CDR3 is CASSQGLPSGANVLTF. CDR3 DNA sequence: TGTGCCAGCAGCCAGGGACTCCCCTCTGGGGCCAACGTCCTGACTTTC.

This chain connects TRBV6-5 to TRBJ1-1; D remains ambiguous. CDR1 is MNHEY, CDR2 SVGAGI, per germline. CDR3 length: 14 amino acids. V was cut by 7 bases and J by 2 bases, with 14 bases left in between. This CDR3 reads CASTDTSPNTEAFF. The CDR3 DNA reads TGTGCCAGCACCGACACTTCTCCTAACACTGAAGCTTTCTTT.

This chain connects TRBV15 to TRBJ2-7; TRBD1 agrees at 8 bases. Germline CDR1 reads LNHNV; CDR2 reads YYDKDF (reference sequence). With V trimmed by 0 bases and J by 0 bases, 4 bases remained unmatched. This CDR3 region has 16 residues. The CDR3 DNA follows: TGTGCCACCAGCAGAGATGGGACAGGCGGCTCCTACGAGCAGTACTTC. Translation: CATSRDGTGGSYEQYF.

CDR3 sequence: CASSLYRKDSYEQYF. The CDR3 bases are TGTGCCAGCAGTTTATACCGGAAGGACAGCTACGAGCAGTACTTC. V usage is TRBV27 and J usage is TRBJ2-7, with D tentatively TRBD1 (6 bases). Germline lookup yields CDR1 MNHEY and CDR2 SMNVEV (reference sequence). Trimming took off 1 base at V and 3 bases at J, with 13 bases between the two ends. The CDR3 runs 15 residues.

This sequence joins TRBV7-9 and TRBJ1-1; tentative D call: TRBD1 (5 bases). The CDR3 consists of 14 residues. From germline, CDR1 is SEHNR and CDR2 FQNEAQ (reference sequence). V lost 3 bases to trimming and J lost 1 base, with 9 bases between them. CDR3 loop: CASSLGQSNTEAFF. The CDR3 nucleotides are TGTGCCAGCAGCTTGGGGCAATCGAACACTGAAGCTTTCTTT.

The CDR3 sequence: CASSSQGAASGELFF. As DNA, the CDR3 is TGTGCCAGCAGCTCTCAGGGGGCTGCATCCGGGGAGCTGTTTTTT. The rearrangement joins TRBV11-2 to TRBJ2-2, with 8 bases matching TRBD1. Germline V gene sequence: CDR1 SGHAT, CDR2 FQNNGV. V trimming: 4 bases; J trimming: 6 bases; junction bases outside the gene matches: 7. The CDR3 length is 15 residues.

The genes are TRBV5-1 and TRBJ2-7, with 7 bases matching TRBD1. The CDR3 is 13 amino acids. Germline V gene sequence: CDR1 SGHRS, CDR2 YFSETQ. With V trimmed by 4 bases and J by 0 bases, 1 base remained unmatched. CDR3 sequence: CASSRQGSYEQYF. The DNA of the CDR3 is TGCGCCAGCAGCCGACAGGGCTCCTACGAGCAGTACTTC.

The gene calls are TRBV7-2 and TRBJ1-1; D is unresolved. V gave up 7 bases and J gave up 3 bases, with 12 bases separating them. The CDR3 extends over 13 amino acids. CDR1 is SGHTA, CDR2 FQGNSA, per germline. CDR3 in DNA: TGTGCCAGCACTATCCAGGAGGACACTGAAGCTTTCTTT. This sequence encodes CASTIQEDTEAFF.

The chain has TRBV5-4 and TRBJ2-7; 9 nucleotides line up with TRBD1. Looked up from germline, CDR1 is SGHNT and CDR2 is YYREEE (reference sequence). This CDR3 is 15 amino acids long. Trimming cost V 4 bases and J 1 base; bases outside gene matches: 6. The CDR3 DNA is TGTGCCAGCAGCCCTGGACAGGGGAGATCCTACGAGCAGTACTTC. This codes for CASSPGQGRSYEQYF. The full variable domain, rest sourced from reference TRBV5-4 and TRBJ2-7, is ETGVTQSPTHLIKTRGQQVTLRCSSQSGHNTVSWYQQALGQGPQFIFQYYREEENGRGNFPPRFSGLQFPNYSSELNVNALELDDSALYLCASSPGQGRSYEQYFGPGTRLTVT.

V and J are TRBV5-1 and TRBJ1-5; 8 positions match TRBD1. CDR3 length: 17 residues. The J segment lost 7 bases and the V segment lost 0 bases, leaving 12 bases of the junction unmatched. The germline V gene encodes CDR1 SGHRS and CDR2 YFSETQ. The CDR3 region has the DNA TGCGCCAGCAGCTTGGCCGGTGGCAGGGGGCGCTTACAGCCCCAGCATTTT. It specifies CASSLAGGRGRLQPQHF.

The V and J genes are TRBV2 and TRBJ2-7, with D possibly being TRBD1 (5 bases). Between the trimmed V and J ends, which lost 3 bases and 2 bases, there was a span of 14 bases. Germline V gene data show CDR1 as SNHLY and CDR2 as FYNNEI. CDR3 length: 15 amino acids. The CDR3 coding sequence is TGTGCCAGCAGTGATCCTGGGGCGAGCCCCTACGAGCAGTACTTC. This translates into CASSDPGASPYEQYF. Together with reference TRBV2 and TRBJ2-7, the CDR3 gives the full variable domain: EPEVTQTPSHQVTQMGQEVILRCVPISNHLYFYWYRQILGQKVEFLVSFYNNEISEKSEIFDDQFSVERPDGSNFTLKIRSTKLEDSAMYFCASSDPGASPYEQYFGPGTRLTVT.

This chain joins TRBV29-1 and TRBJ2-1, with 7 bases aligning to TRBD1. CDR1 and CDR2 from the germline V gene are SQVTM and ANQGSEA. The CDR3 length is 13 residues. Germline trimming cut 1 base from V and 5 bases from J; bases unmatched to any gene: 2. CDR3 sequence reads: CSVEGQGNNEQFF. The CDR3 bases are TGCAGCGTTGAAGGACAGGGTAACAATGAGCAGTTCTTC.

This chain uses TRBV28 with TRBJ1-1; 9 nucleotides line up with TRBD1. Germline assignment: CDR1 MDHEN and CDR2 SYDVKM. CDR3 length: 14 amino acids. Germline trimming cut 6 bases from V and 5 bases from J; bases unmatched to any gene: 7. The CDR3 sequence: CASRGQGRGTEAFF. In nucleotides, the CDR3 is TGTGCCAGCAGGGGACAGGGCCGAGGAACTGAAGCTTTCTTT.